This note documents a single T cell receptor (beta chain) sequence. This record comes from a study of blood T cell repertoires in COVID-19. For the study at large: PBMCs, B-cell-depleted T cells, or T cells provided the cDNA or gDNA that made up the material.

Seattle participants joined during active infection and were tracked over time. Repertoires were generated with immunoSEQ multiplex PCR, while TCRdb's copy carries only in-frame clones and drops some. The data show roughly 180,000 clones, with 79% seen just once and about 7.8% held by the top ten. CDR3 length: 13 amino acids. Germline V gives CDR1 SGDLS, CDR2 YYNGEE. Trimming stripped 2 bases from V and 0 bases from J, with 5 bases between. Sample: peripheral blood. This receptor was taken from a woman aged 55 to 70 with COVID-19, enrolled during active disease. The chain is built from TRBV9 and TRBJ1-1, with D unresolved. The CDR3 nucleotides are TGTGCCAGCAGCGTGACAATGAACACTGAAGCTTTCTTT. It translates to CASSVTMNTEAFF.